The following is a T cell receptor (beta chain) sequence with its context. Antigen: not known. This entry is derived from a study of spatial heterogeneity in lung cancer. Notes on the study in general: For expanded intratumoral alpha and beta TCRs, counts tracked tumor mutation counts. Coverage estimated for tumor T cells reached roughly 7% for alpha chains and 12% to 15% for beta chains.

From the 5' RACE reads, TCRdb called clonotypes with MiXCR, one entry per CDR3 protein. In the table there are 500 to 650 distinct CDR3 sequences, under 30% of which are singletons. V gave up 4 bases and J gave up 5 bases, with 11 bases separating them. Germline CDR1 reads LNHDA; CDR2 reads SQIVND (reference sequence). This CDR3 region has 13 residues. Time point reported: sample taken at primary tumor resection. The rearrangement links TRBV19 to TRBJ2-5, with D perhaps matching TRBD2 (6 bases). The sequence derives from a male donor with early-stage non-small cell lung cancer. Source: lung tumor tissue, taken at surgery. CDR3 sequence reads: CASSTGTSETQYF. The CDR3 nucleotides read TGTGCCAGTAGTACCGGGACTTCTGAGACCCAGTACTTC.